A single T cell receptor (beta chain) is shown here with its context. There is no known antigen for this receptor. No clone much larger than this one lies a single base away; base qualities are absent. These data come from a study of cytomegalovirus exposure and HLA in healthy donors (TCRdb year 2017). With regard to the full study: The 500 to 800 repertoires of the first cohort and the approximately 130 validation repertoires were produced on the same platform, according to a later analysis. The study was designed to test whether signatures of past pathogen exposure could be identified by cataloging public T cell receptors. The study combined high-throughput TCR immunosequencing, statistical association of individual TCRs with disease status, and machine learning to predict cytomegalovirus infection status. A separate validation cohort of approximately 130 different subjects was used in addition to the approximately 670-subject first cohort. Summary of the overall study and its limitations: Most TCR sequences were seen in very few donors, while some public TCRs were found in many individuals. Three of the identified cytomegalovirus-associated TCR beta chains were confirmed in vitro to be specific for cytomegalovirus antigens. In the study, some 160 TCR beta chains were listed as associated with cytomegalovirus. The authors suggested that the approach could potentially be extended to other disease states and immunological phenotypes. The classifier was reported to diagnose cytomegalovirus status with high specificity and sensitivity in both the original and validation cohorts. The validation cohort had no HLA typing available for a later analysis, so co-occurrence within that cohort was assessed over all 130 or so repertoires. A later analysis found that TCRs clustered in the first cohort also tended to co-occur in the 110 or so validation repertoires, with approximately 95% of cluster scores above 0.

Trimming accounts for 5 bases at V and 9 bases at J, while the number of junction bases matched to no gene is 11. CDR1 and CDR2, looked up from the germline V gene, are WSHSY and SAAADI. The CDR3 starts with the cysteine, ends with the phenylalanine, and has 14 residues. Only CDR3 DNA is held: 42 bases, read in frame from base 1. The library was obtained by the immunoSEQ multiplex PCR assay. The paper's data handling went like this. A statistical classification framework was developed to diagnose cytomegalovirus status using the catalog of TCR beta chain sequences. TCRdb re-hosts the immuneACCESS table, in-frame sequences only. Its copies lack some clones; in the studies checked, an unresolved V gene accounts for under half of them, and the cause for the rest is not known. The V and J calls and the clone size are those of that table, but D and trimming were determined from the DNA. This sample has approximately 230,000 clones in its table, and about 90% of those were observed once. Around 11% of the sample is in the top ten clones.

The donors belonged to the validation cohort of about 120 subjects, which was separate from the approximately 700-subject first cohort. The receptor was derived from a man between 18 and 29 years old in good health and CMV-seropositive. Sequencing was carried out using PBMCs. The rearrangement joined TRBV10-2 to TRBJ2-7, with TRBD1 matching 9 junction bases. The DNA reads as follows: TGCGCCAGCAGTCACAGGGGGCGCCGGGATACGCAGTACTTC. This is translated as CASSHRGRRDTQYF.